Detailed here is one TCR beta chain. This sample is part of a study of CD8+ T cells in alopecia areata. Peripheral blood, together with lesional scalp punch biopsies, was collected from alopecia areata patients. Trimming took 5 bases from V and 8 from J, leaving 6 bases between them. There are 9 residues in the CDR3. Germline V lookup: CDR1 SQVTM, CDR2 ANQGSEA. The authors extracted RNA and reverse transcribed it into cDNA as the sequencing template. Libraries were prepared by immunoSEQ multiplex PCR; TCRdb keeps only in-frame clonotypes and omits some of them. This table holds around 140,000 clones, roughly 48% found once.

The gene calls are TRBV29-1 and TRBJ1-2; D not resolved. The receptor comes from a human donor with alopecia areata. The sample comprised CD4+ T cells sorted from blood. In DNA, the CDR3 is TGCAGCGTTAGGTCAGGCTACACCTTC. This codes for CSVRSGYTF.